This is a list of T cell receptor beta chains from one sample in a study of blood T cells in healthy people across ages. One entry per CDR3 protein results from TCRdb running MiXCR on the 5' RACE reads. The sample lists about a million distinct CDR3 sequences; roughly 51% were seen once. Sequencing was done on a sample of blood. The receptors shown here come from a woman aged 55-69 years in good health. CDR3s include the opening cysteine and the closing phenylalanine or tryptophan.

CASSAQSYGYTF | 12 | TRBV9
CAIFSLSSYEQYF | 13 | TRBV10-3
CASSLTLAGLQETQYF | 16 | TRBV7-2
CASSPPGGLSTEAFF | 15 | TRBV28
CASSFSVGLKTYEQYF | 16 | TRBV27
CASSLAGHGATEAFF | 15 | TRBV5-1
CSVSPHAGGSEQYF | 14 | TRBV29-1
CASSPGQRPNYEQFF | 15 | TRBV7-8
CSVRGEGRNTEAFF | 14 | TRBV29-1
CASRLRGGSQSDTQYF | 16 | TRBV28
CASTREGIQTQYF | 13 | TRBV12-3/TRBV12-4
CASSPTTSSGATYEQYF | 17 | TRBV4-2
CASSLELIGGIETQYF | 16 | TRBV28
CSARGEWSYNEQFF | 14 | TRBV20-1
CASSLVSRDRAYEQYF | 16 | TRBV12-3/TRBV12-4
CASSNPGTGYNEQFF | 15 | TRBV21-1
CAGSQRDRTYGYTF | 14 | TRBV4-1
CASSWTGRYQPQHF | 14 | TRBV27
CASSLAMEGTGYTF | 14 | TRBV7-9
CASMALYAGELFF | 13 | TRBV6-2/TRBV6-3
CASSYSLAAKNIQYF | 15 | TRBV6-5
CASSQETDGYEQYF | 14 | TRBV4-2
CASSWGGRLPYGYTF | 15 | TRBV12-3/TRBV12-4
CASSLSWTGSSGANVLTF | 18 | TRBV27
CASSSREGGTDTQYF | 15 | TRBV27
CSDYGEDYEQYF | 12 | TRBV20-1
CASSLAVLGQEGGDTQYF | 18 | TRBV11-3
CASSSGLAGDTDTQYF | 16 | TRBV7-3